Below, 2 T cell receptor beta chains from the same sample are listed, as sequenced in a study of blood T cell repertoires in COVID-19. Some clones are missing from TCRdb's copy, which holds only in-frame ones; the method was immunoSEQ multiplex PCR. The table has a few hundred thousand clones, around 86% seen once. Material: PBMCs or T cells enriched from blood (not recorded which). Source of these receptors: a woman aged 45-59 years who had recovered from COVID-19.

The rearrangement links TRBV7-9 to TRBJ2-7; TRBD1 aligns across 11 bases. The J segment lost 9 bases and the V segment lost 1 base, leaving 2 bases of the junction unmatched. The CDR3 runs to 13 residues. CDR1 SEHNR and CDR2 FQNEAQ come from the germline V gene (reference sequence). CDR3 sequence reads: CASSLVGQGVQYF. The CDR3 DNA sequence: TGTGCCAGCAGCTTAGTGGGACAGGGGGTGCAGTACTTC.

The V and J genes are TRBV11-2 and TRBJ1-1, with 9 bases lining up with TRBD1. Trimming cost V 6 bases and J 4 bases; bases outside gene matches: 12. This CDR3 comprises 16 residues. Germline V gives CDR1 SGHAT, CDR2 FQNNGV. The CDR3 is CASSYSPGTGSTEAFF. In DNA form, the CDR3 reads TGTGCCAGCAGTTATTCTCCCGGGACAGGGAGCACTGAAGCTTTCTTT.